What follows are 7 T cell receptor beta chains derived from one specimen sequenced in a study of blood T cell repertoires in COVID-19. Some clones are missing from TCRdb's copy, which holds only in-frame ones; the method was immunoSEQ multiplex PCR. Seen here are under 50,000 clones, 70% to 85% observed once, and the top ten hold about 4.2%. What was sequenced was peripheral blood. The receptors were sampled from a man aged 50 to 59 with active COVID-19.

The chain combines TRBV28 with TRBJ1-6; D possibly corresponds to TRBD1 (5 bases). Germline V lookup: CDR1 MDHEN, CDR2 SYDVKM. V shed 6 bases and J shed 5 bases, with 8 bases lying between them. The CDR3 runs to 13 residues. CDR3 nucleotides: TGTGCCAGCAGCCAGGGTAATAATTCACCCCTCCACTTT. Translating gives CASSQGNNSPLHF.

This chain joins TRBV5-1 and TRBJ2-1; D may be TRBD2 (6 bases). The CDR3 is 15 residues long. With 4 bases removed from V and 1 base from J, the gap between germline ends came to 12 bases. Per the germline V gene, CDR1 is SGHRS and CDR2 is YFSETQ. The CDR3 nucleotides are TGCGCCAGCAGCGGGGAGGCGGGGTCCTACAATGAGCAGTTCTTC. Residues: CASSGEAGSYNEQFF.

V and J are TRBV6-5 and TRBJ1-1, with TRBD1 matching over 11 bases. CDR1 is MNHEY, CDR2 SVGAGI, per germline. The CDR3 runs 15 residues. Losses at the gene ends were 6 bases for V and 4 bases for J; bases not matched to a gene: 7. The CDR3 reads CASSPGQGVPTEAFF. DNA for the CDR3: TGTGCCAGCAGCCCGGGACAGGGGGTTCCCACTGAAGCTTTCTTT.

The CDR3 DNA reads as TGTGCCAGCTCACCTTCGGCAGGGGTGGGCTACGAGCAGTACTTC. Its translation: CASSPSAGVGYEQYF. V is TRBV18 and J is TRBJ2-7; D may be TRBD1 (6 bases). Germline V CDR1 and CDR2: KGHSH, LQKENI. The CDR3 covers 15 residues. Trimming cost V 3 bases and J 3 bases, with 15 bases left between them.

The chain uses TRBV19 and TRBJ1-1; D not certain. The CDR3 totals 13 residues. Trimming shortened V by 5 bases and J by 3 bases, and 10 bases separated the two germline ends. The V gene's germline CDR1 is LNHDA and CDR2 SQIVND (reference sequence). CDR3 sequence (DNA): TGTGCCAGTAGTCGAGGCAGAGACACTGAAGCTTTCTTT. It yields the protein CASSRGRDTEAFF.

The CDR3 DNA is TGTGCCAGCGGCAGCGGCGGGGACACCGGGGAGCTGTTTTTT. Protein: CASGSGGDTGELFF. The chain links TRBV6-5 to TRBJ2-2; D might be TRBD2 (6 bases). Trimming removed 8 bases at V and 3 bases at J, with 13 bases between. The CDR3 contains 14 residues. CDR1 and CDR2 (germline): MNHEY, SVGAGI.

This sequence joins TRBV20-1 and TRBJ2-3; perhaps TRBD2 as D (6 bases). This CDR3 has 14 residues. Trimming removed 3 bases from V and 5 bases from J, with 15 bases in between. Per germline, CDR1 DFQATT and CDR2 SNEGSKA (reference sequence). The CDR3 bases are TGCAGTGCTAGTAGGAGGAGGGGCAGAGATACGCAGTATTTT. This encodes CSASRRRGRDTQYF.